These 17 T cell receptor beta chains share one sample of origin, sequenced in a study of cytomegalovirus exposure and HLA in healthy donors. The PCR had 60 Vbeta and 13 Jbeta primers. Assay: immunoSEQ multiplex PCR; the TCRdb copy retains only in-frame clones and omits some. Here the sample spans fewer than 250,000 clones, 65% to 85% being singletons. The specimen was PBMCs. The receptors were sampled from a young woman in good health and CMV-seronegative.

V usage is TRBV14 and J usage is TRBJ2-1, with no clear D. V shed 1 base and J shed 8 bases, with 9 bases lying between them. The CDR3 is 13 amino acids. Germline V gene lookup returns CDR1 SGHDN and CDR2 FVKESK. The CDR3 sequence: CASSQVVYDEQFF. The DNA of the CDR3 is TGTGCCAGCAGCCAAGTTGTTTATGATGAGCAGTTCTTC.

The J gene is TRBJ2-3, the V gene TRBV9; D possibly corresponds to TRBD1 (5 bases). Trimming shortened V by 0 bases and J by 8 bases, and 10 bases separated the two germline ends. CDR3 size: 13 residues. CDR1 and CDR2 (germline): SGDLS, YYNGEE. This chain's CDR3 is CASSVAGLGTQYF. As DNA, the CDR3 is TGTGCCAGCAGCGTAGCAGGGCTAGGTACGCAGTATTTT.

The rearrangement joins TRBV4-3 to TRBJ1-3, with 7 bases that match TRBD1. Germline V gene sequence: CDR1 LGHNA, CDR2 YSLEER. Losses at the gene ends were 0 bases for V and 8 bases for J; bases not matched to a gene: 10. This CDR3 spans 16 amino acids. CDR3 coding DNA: TGCGCCAGCAGCCAAGATCTAAACAGGGGCCGGGACACCATATATTTT. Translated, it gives CASSQDLNRGRDTIYF.

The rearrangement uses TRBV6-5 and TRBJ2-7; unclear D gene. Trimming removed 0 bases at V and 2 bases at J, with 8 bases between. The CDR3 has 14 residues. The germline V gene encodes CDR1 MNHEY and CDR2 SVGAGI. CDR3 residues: CASSYSPEAYEQYF. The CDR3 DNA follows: TGTGCCAGCAGTTACTCACCAGAGGCCTACGAGCAGTACTTC.

The CDR3 DNA sequence: TGTGCCAGCAGTCCGGGACAGCTAAATTCACCCCTCCACTTT. Translated, it gives CASSPGQLNSPLHF. The chain uses TRBV7-3 and TRBJ1-6, with 7 bases lining up with TRBD1. Germline assignment: CDR1 SGHTA and CDR2 FQGTGA. This CDR3 is built from 14 residues. J lost 7 bases, V lost 6 bases, and 6 bases had no gene match.

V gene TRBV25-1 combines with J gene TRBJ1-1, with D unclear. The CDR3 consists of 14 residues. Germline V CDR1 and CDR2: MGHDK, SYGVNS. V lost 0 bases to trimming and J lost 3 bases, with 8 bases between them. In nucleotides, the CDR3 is TGTGCCAGCAGTGAATATGGGGAGCACACTGAAGCTTTCTTT. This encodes CASSEYGEHTEAFF.

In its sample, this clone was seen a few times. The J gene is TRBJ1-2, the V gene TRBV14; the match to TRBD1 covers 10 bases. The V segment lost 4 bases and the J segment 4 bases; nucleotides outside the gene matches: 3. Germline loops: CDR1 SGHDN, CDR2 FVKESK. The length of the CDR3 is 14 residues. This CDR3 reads CASSLRDRGYGYTF. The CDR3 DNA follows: TGTGCCAGCAGCCTACGGGACAGGGGCTATGGCTACACCTTC.

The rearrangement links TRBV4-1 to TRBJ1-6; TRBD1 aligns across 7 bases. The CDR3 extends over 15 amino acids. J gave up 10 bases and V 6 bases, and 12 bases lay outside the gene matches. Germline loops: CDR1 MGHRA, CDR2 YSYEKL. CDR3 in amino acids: CASRLLTGFGSPLHF. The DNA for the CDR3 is TGCGCCAGCAGATTACTGACAGGGTTCGGATCACCCCTCCACTTT.

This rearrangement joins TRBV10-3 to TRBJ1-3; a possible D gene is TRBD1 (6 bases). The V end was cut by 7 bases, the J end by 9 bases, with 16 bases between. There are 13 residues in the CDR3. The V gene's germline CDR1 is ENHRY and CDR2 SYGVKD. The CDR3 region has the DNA TGTGCCATCATGGACAGTAGTCGGGGCACCATATATTTT. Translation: CAIMDSSRGTIYF.

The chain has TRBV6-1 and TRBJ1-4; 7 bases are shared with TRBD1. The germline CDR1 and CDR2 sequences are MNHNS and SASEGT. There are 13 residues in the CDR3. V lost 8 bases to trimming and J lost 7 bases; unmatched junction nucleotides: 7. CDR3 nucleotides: TGTGCCAGCCAAGGGACAGAGGGTGAAAAACTGTTTTTT. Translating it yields CASQGTEGEKLFF.

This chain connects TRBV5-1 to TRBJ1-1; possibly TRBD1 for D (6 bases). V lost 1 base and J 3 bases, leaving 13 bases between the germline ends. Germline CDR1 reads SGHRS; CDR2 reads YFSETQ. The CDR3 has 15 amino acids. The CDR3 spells CASSLRGMGDTEAFF. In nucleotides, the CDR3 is TGCGCCAGCAGCTTGAGGGGGATGGGTGACACTGAAGCTTTCTTT.

The CDR3 loop is CASSSQGGYEQYF. The CDR3 coding sequence is TGTGCCAGCAGTTCACAGGGGGGCTACGAGCAGTACTTC. The rearrangement uses TRBV5-4 and TRBJ2-7; 8 nucleotides line up with TRBD1. Germline loops: CDR1 SGHNT, CDR2 YYREEE (reference sequence). The CDR3 loop spans 13 amino acids. J lost 3 bases, V lost 5 bases, and 4 bases had no gene match. Drawing the rest from reference TRBV5-4 and TRBJ2-7, the complete variable domain is ETGVTQSPTHLIKTRGQQVTLRCSSQSGHNTVSWYQQALGQGPQFIFQYYREEENGRGNFPPRFSGLQFPNYSSELNVNALELDDSALYLCASSSQGGYEQYFGPGTRLTVT.

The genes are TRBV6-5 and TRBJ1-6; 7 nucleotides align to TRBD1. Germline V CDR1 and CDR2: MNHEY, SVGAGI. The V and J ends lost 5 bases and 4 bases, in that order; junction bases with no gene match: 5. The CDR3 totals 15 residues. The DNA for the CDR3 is TGTGCCAGCAGTGGTGGGACAGCTTATAATTCACCCCTCCACTTT. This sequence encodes CASSGGTAYNSPLHF.

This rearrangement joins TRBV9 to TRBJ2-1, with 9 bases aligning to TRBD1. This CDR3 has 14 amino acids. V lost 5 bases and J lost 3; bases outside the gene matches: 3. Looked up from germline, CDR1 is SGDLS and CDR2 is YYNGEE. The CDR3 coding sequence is TGTGCCAGCAGGGGACAGGGATACTACAATGAGCAGTTCTTC. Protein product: CASRGQGYYNEQFF.

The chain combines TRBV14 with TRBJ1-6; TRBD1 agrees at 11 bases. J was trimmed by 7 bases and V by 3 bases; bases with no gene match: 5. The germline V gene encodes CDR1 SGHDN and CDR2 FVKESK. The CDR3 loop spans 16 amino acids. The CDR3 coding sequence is TGTGCCAGCAGCCAGCTTGGACAGGGGGCAAATTCACCCCTCCACTTT. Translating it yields CASSQLGQGANSPLHF.

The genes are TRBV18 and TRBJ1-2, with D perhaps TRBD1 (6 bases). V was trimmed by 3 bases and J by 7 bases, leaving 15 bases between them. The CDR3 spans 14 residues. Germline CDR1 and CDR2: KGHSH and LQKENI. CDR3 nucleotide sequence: TGTGCCAGCTCACCCCGGGAGGGGGTGTTTGGCTACACCTTC. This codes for CASSPREGVFGYTF.

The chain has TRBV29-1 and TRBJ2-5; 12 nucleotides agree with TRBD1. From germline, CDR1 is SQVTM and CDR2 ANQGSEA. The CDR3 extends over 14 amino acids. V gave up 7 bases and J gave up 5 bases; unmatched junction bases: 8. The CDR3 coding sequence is TGCAGCGACTGCCGTGGGACAGGGGGCGAGACCCAGTACTTC. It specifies CSDCRGTGGETQYF.